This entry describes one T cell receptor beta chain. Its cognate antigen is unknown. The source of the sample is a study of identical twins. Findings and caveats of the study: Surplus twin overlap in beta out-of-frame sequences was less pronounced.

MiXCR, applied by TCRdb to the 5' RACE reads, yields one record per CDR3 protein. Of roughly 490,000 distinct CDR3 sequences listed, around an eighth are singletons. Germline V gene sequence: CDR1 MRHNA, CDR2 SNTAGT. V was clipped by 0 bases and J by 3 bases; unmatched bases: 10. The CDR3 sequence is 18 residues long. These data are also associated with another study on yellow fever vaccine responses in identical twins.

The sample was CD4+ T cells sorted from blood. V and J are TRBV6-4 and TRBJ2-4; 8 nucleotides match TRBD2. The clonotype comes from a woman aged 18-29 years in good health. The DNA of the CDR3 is TGTGCCAGCAGTGACTCCTTGAACGGGGGGGCCGGCAAAAACATTCAGTACTTC. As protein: CASSDSLNGGAGKNIQYF.